These 6 T cell receptor beta chains share one sample of origin, sequenced in a study of vaccination effects on CD4 cells after COVID-19. These TCRs are of unknown antigen specificity. Ahead of sequencing, the ViraFEST assay grew antigen-specific CD4+ T cells using viral peptide pools. Once cultured for 10 days, the cells underwent separation to obtain CD4+ T cells. Neither prior SARS-CoV-2 infection nor positive nucleocapsid antibodies were present in the vaccine recipients. Measured with immunoSEQ multiplex PCR; TCRdb has only the in-frame clones, and not every one. The data show 55,000 to 80,000 clones, around 80% seen once. The source was CD4+ T cells from PBMCs cultured with SARS-CoV-2 spike peptides, collected before COVID-19 vaccination. The receptors come from a human donor who received a COVID-19 vaccine.

CDR3 nucleotides: TGTGCCAGCAGCCACGGGAACTCTGGAAACACCATATATTTT. This sequence encodes CASSHGNSGNTIYF. V gene TRBV3-1 (or the pseudogene TRBV3-2) combines with J gene TRBJ1-3; D is undetermined. The CDR3 contains 14 residues. V was clipped by 3 bases and J by 0 bases, with 6 bases between them. Germline V lookup: CDR1 LGHDT, CDR2 YNNKEL (reference sequence).

This clone has a handful of counts. The chain recombines TRBV2 with TRBJ2-7, with D hard to call. The length of the CDR3 is 11 residues. V was clipped by 7 bases and J by 3 bases, with 7 bases between them. Germline values: CDR1 SNHLY, CDR2 FYNNEI. The CDR3 region is CASKLSYEQYV. DNA of the CDR3: TGTGCCAGCAAGCTCAGCTACGAGCAGTACGTC.

The chain carries TRBV5-1 and TRBJ1-6, with D perhaps matching TRBD1 (6 bases). This CDR3 spans 16 amino acids. V was trimmed by 4 bases and J by 9 bases, leaving 20 bases between them. CDR1 SGHRS and CDR2 YFSETQ come from the germline V gene. CDR3 in amino acids: CASSPSRQVGGSPLHF. DNA of the CDR3: TGCGCCAGCAGCCCGTCTCGACAGGTGGGCGGTTCACCCCTCCACTTT.

The CDR3 nucleotides are TGTGCCAGCTCTACGGGGATAGGGGGACTCGAAAACGAGCAGTACGTC. Protein product: CASSTGIGGLENEQYV. The chain carries TRBV18 and TRBJ2-7; the D call may be TRBD1 or TRBD2 (6 bases each). Germline-derived CDR1 and CDR2 are KGHSH and LQKENI. The CDR3 has 16 residues. Deletions cut 6 bases from V and 5 bases from J, with 23 bases between.

The chain has TRBV6-5 and TRBJ2-5, with 8 bases matching TRBD2. V lost 5 bases to trimming and J lost 9 bases; unmatched junction nucleotides: 8. CDR1 MNHEY and CDR2 SVGAGI come from the germline V gene. There are 13 residues in the CDR3. CDR3 in amino acids: CASSPGLVVAQYF. Written as DNA, the CDR3 is TGTGCCAGCAGTCCGGGACTAGTGGTGGCCCAGTACTTC.

The rearrangement links TRBV3-1 (or the pseudogene TRBV3-2) to TRBJ2-3, with 9 bases that match TRBD2. The CDR3 extends over 15 amino acids. Looked up from germline, CDR1 is LGHDT and CDR2 is YNNKEL (reference sequence). J was trimmed by 0 bases and V by 6 bases; bases with no gene match: 4. This CDR3 reads CASRYSGGSTDTQYF. Written as DNA, the CDR3 is TGTGCCAGCAGATATAGCGGGGGTAGCACAGATACGCAGTATTTT.